The clone carrying this TCR beta chain was found a few times. As yet, its antigen is unknown. Trimming took 4 bases from V and 4 from J, leaving 11 bases between them. CDR3 length: 14 residues. Germline CDR1 reads MNHNS; CDR2 reads SASEGT. Vbeta (60) and Jbeta (13) primers were used in the PCR. The repertoire was sequenced with immunoSEQ multiplex PCR; TCRdb's copy has only in-frame clones and lacks some. Here the sample spans 200,000 to 250,000 clones, 81% being singletons. The sample originates from a study of cytomegalovirus exposure and HLA in healthy donors. Findings of the study overall: Confirmation in vitro established that a few CMV-associated chains were specific for CMV antigens. Later on, an analysis showed TCR association rates differing by HLA locus, with DRB1 the most and HLA-C the fewest. Later, an analysis showed that TCR beta chains associated with HLA were more clonally expanded than others that were equally common.

This sequence originates from a woman aged 60-70 years in good health and CMV-seropositive. V gene TRBV6-1 combines with J gene TRBJ2-4; possibly TRBD2 for D (5 bases). The sequencing input was PBMCs. The CDR3 DNA sequence: TGTGCCAGCAGTGTAAGAGCGGTGAAAAACATTCAGTACTTC. This codes for CASSVRAVKNIQYF.